The count of the clone carrying this TCR beta chain is one. What it binds is unknown. Trimming stripped 1 base from V and 4 bases from J, with 10 bases between. Germline assignment: CDR1 SGHTA and CDR2 FQGTGA. The CDR3 has 15 residues. This specimen belongs to a study of T cell responses to AZD1222 COVID-19 vaccine. TCRdb keeps only in-frame clones here, not all; method: immunoSEQ multiplex PCR. Of some 150,000 clones in the sample, around 90% are singletons; the top ten hold approximately 3%. Notes on the study in general: The study identified only six AZD1222 recipients as seropositive at baseline. There were mostly white British donors and more females than males, and clonal diversity was possibly underestimated.

The specimen comprised peripheral blood, sampled 28 days after the second AZD1222 dose. This chain connects TRBV7-3 to TRBJ2-2, with a possible D match to TRBD1 (5 bases). This clonotype originated in an adult who received the AZD1222 COVID-19 vaccine. CDR3 sequence reads: CASSLSQGITGELFF. As DNA, the CDR3 is TGTGCCAGCAGCTTAAGTCAGGGCATCACCGGGGAGCTGTTTTTT.